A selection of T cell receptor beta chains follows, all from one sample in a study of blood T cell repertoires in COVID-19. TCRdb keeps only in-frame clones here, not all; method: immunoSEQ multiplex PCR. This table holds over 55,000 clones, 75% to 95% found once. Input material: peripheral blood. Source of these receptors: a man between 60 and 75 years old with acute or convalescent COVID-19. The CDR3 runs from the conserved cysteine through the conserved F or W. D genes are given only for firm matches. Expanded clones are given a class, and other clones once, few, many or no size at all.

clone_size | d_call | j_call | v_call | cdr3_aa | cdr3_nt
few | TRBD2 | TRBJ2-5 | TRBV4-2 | CASSRQVGGRETQYF | TGTGCCAGCAGCCGCCAGGTCGGCGGGAGAGAGACCCAGTACTTC
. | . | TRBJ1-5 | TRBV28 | CAIRAAGNQPQHF | TGTGCCATCAGGGCAGCGGGCAATCAGCCCCAGCATTTT
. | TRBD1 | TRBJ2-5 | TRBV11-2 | CASSKDRGQAETQYF | TGTGCCAGCAGCAAAGACAGGGGGCAGGCAGAGACCCAGTACTTC
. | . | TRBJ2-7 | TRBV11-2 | CASSLDGGQFYEQYF | TGTGCCAGCAGCTTAGATGGCGGACAGTTCTACGAGCAGTACTTC
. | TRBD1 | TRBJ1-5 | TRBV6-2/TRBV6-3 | CASSYSRQGPYSNQPQHF | TGTGCCAGCAGTTACTCGAGACAGGGGCCTTATAGCAATCAGCCCCAGCATTTT
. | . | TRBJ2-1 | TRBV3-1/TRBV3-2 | CASSLSPGKSSYNEQFF | TGTGCCAGCAGCCTCTCACCCGGGAAAAGCTCCTACAATGAGCAGTTCTTC
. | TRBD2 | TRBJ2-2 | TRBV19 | CASKAGGPAGELFF | TGTGCCAGTAAGGCGGGAGGGCCCGCCGGGGAGCTGTTTTTT
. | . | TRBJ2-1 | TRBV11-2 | CASSLGGATYNEQFF | TGTGCCAGCAGCTTGGGGGGGGCCACCTACAATGAGCAGTTCTTC
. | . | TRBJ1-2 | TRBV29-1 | CSVDSDNYGYTF | TGCAGCGTTGATTCAGATAACTATGGCTACACCTTC
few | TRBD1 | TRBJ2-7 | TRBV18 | CASSPTNPGTGAYEQYF | TGTGCCAGCTCGCCAACGAACCCCGGGACAGGGGCCTACGAGCAGTACTTC
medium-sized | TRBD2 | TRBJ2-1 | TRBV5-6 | CASSLILAGISNEQFF | TGTGCCAGCAGCTTAATACTAGCGGGAATCTCCAATGAGCAGTTCTTC
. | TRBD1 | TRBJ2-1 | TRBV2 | CASTRDRSSYNEQFF | TGTGCCAGCACTCGGGACAGGAGCTCCTACAATGAGCAGTTCTTC
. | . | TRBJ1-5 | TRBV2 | CASLQGIGGGSNQPQHF | TGTGCCAGCTTGCAGGGAATCGGGGGTGGGAGCAATCAGCCCCAGCATTTT
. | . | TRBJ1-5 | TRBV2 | CASSEIGAQPQHF | TGTGCCAGCAGTGAAATAGGGGCTCAGCCCCAGCATTTT
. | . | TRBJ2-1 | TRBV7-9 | CASSLEDWEQFF | TGTGCCAGCAGCCTTGAGGACTGGGAGCAGTTCTTC
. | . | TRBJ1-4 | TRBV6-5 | CASMQNEKLFF | TGTGCCAGCATGCAGAATGAAAAACTGTTTTTT
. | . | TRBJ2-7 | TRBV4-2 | CASSQDSRYEQYF | TGTGCCAGCAGCCAAGATTCTCGCTACGAGCAGTACTTC
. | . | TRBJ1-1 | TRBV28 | CASSFSGAGFGAFF | TGTGCCAGCAGTTTTTCGGGAGCAGGTTTTGGAGCTTTCTTT
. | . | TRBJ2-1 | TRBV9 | CASSVERVGEQFF | TGTGCCAGCAGCGTAGAGCGGGTCGGAGAGCAGTTCTTC
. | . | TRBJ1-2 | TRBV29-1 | CSVVRVRADGYTF | TGCAGCGTTGTTCGTGTCAGGGCGGATGGCTACACCTTC
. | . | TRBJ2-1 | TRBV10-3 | CAISFTTSSYNEQFF | TGTGCCATCAGCTTCACTACCTCCTCCTACAATGAGCAGTTCTTC
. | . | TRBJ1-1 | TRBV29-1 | CSAGHMNTEAFF | TGCAGCGCTGGACATATGAACACTGAAGCTTTCTTT
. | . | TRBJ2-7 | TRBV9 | CASSVGITKQYEQYF | TGTGCCAGCAGCGTAGGCATAACGAAGCAATACGAGCAGTACTTC
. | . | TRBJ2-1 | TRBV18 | CASSPIGPYNEQFF | TGTGCCAGCTCACCAATTGGGCCCTACAATGAGCAGTTCTTC
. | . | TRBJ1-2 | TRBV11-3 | CASSPDRTYGYTF | TGTGCCAGCAGCCCCGACAGGACCTATGGCTACACCTTC
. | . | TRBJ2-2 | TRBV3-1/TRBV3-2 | CASSANWGDTGELFF | TGTGCCAGCAGCGCAAATTGGGGGGACACCGGGGAGCTGTTTTTT
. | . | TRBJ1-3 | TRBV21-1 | CASSKLTERWNTIYF | TGTGCCAGCAGCAAACTTACAGAGCGGTGGAACACCATATATTTT
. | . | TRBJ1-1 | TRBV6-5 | CASYLDSREAFF | TGTGCCAGCTATCTTGACAGTCGTGAAGCTTTCTTT
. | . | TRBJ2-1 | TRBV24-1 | CATSEAGRAENYNEQFF | TGTGCCACCAGTGAGGCGGGACGCGCGGAGAACTACAATGAGCAGTTCTTC
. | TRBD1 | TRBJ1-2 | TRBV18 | CASSERQGNYGYTF | TGTGCCAGCTCAGAGAGACAGGGCAACTATGGCTACACCTTC
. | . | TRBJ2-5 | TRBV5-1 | CASSLDRESVVRTQETQYF | TGCGCCAGCAGCTTGGACAGGGAGTCGGTAGTTCGTACACAAGAGACCCAGTACTTC
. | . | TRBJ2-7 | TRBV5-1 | CASSWRDSSMDEQYF | TGCGCCAGCAGCTGGAGGGACAGCTCCATGGACGAGCAGTACTTC
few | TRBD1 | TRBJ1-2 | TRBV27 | CATDRVEYGYTF | TGTGCCACCGACAGGGTGGAGTATGGCTACACCTTC
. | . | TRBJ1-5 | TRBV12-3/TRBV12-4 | CASSYSANQPQHF | TGTGCCAGCAGTTATAGTGCAAATCAGCCCCAGCATTTT
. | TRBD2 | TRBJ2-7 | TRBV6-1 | CASSEAPTGGNGF | TGTGCCAGCAGTGAAGCGCCCACGGGGGGAAACGGCTTC
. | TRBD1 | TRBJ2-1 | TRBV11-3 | CASSLRGGQGRYNEQFF | TGTGCCAGCAGCTTAAGGGGGGGACAGGGCCGTTACAATGAGCAGTTCTTC
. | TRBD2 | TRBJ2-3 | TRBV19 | CATTRLAGTDTQYF | TGTGCCACCACTCGACTAGCGGGTACAGATACGCAGTATTTT
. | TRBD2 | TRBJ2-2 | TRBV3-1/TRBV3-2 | CASSLRFLAGVNTGELFF | TGTGCCAGCAGCCTTAGGTTTCTAGCGGGAGTTAACACCGGGGAGCTGTTTTTT
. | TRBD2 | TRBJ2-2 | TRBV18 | CASSPYPGREAGELFF | TGTGCCAGCTCACCATATCCAGGGAGGGAGGCCGGGGAGCTGTTTTTT
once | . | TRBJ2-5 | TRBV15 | CATSRDTGHETQYF | TGTGCCACCAGCAGAGATACGGGACATGAGACCCAGTACTTC
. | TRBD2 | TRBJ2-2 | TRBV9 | CASSVSGRGLVTGELFF | TGTGCCAGCAGCGTAAGTGGGCGGGGACTAGTCACCGGGGAGCTGTTTTTT
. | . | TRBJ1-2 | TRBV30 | CAWHQDLNYGYTF | TGTGCCTGGCATCAGGATCTTAACTATGGCTACACCTTC
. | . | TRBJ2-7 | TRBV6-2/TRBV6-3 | CASSYPVGSKSSYEQYF | TGTGCCAGCAGTTACCCCGTGGGCAGTAAAAGCTCCTACGAGCAGTACTTC
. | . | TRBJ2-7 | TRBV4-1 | CASSQDLRYEQYF | TGCGCCAGCAGCCAAGATCTTCGCTACGAGCAGTACTTC
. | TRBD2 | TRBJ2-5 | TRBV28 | CASSPPGRETQYF | TGTGCCAGCAGTCCCCCCGGGAGGGAGACCCAGTACTTC
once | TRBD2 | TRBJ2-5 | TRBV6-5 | CASSPWASGEETQYF | TGTGCCAGCAGTCCCTGGGCTAGCGGGGAAGAGACCCAGTACTTC
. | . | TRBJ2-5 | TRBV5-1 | CASSLAGVRRETQYF | TGCGCCAGCAGCTTGGCCGGGGTCCGCCGGGAGACCCAGTACTTC
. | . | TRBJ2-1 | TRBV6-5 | CASSYRAGSNEQFF | TGTGCCAGCAGTTACCGCGCGGGGAGCAATGAGCAGTTCTTC
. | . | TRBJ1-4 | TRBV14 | CASSQVRGSNEKLFF | TGTGCCAGCAGCCAAGTCAGGGGCTCTAATGAAAAACTGTTTTTT
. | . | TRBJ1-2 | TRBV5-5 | CASSLRWGSPYGYTF | TGTGCCAGCAGCTTGCGGTGGGGCAGCCCCTATGGCTACACCTTC
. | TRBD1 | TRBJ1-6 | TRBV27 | CASRPGQALFSPLHF | TGTGCCAGCAGGCCGGGACAGGCCCTATTTTCACCCCTCCACTTT
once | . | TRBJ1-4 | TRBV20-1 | CSATLDSRVFF | TGCAGTGCTACCCTTGACAGCAGGGTGTTTTTT
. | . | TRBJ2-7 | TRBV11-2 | CASSPNRGGGYEQYF | TGTGCCAGCAGCCCAAACAGGGGGGGTGGGTACGAGCAGTACTTC
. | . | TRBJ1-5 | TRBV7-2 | CASSLDGASNQPQHF | TGTGCCAGCAGCTTAGATGGGGCAAGCAATCAGCCCCAGCATTTT
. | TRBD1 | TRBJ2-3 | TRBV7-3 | CASSLTPQGGTQYF | TGTGCCAGCAGCTTAACCCCACAGGGGGGTACGCAGTATTTT
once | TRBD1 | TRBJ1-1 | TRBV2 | CASSEPTGEMNTEAFF | TGTGCCAGCAGTGAACCCACAGGGGAAATGAACACTGAAGCTTTCTTT
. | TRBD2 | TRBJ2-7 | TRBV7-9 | CASTLGAGGPTYEQYF | TGTGCCAGCACCCTGGGGGCGGGAGGGCCGACCTACGAGCAGTACTTC
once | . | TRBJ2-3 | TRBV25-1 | CASSDPTSTDTQYF | TGTGCCAGCAGTGACCCCACTAGCACAGATACGCAGTATTTT
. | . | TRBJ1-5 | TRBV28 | CASSSGLLSNQPQHF | TGTGCCAGCAGCTCGGGACTCCTTAGCAATCAGCCCCAGCATTTT
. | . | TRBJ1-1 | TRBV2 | CASSADSTNTEAFF | TGTGCCAGCAGTGCCGACAGTACGAACACTGAAGCTTTCTTT